This TCR beta chain comes out of a study of T-cell memory formation after mild COVID-19. TCRdb used MiXCR to reprocess the 5' RACE reads, holding one entry per CDR3 protein. The table has over 130,000 distinct CDR3 sequences, more than 13% seen once. Sample: PBMCs or a T cell subset sorted from them (not recorded which). This sequence originates from an adult woman who had mild COVID-19 (a few samples of this study predate the infection). Cell type and time point are not known.

Here the CDR3 DNA reads TGCAGCGGGGGAGGGACAGGGGATTACAATGAGCAGTTCTTC. It encodes CSGGGTGDYNEQFF. The chain has TRBV29-1 and TRBJ2-1; 10 bases line up with TRBD1. This CDR3 contains 14 residues. The junction had 7 bases not matched to a gene; V was cut back by 7 bases and J by 4 bases. Germline values: CDR1 SQVTM, CDR2 ANQGSEA.